The 21 T cell receptor beta chains listed next were all sequenced from one sample in a study of blood T cell repertoires in COVID-19. TCRdb's copy holds only in-frame clones and misses some; the assay was immunoSEQ multiplex PCR. The table records approximately 280,000 clones, roughly 90% of them present only once. Sequencing was done on a sample of PBMCs or T cells enriched from blood (not recorded which). The receptors stem from a woman younger than 35 with acute COVID-19.

The gene calls are TRBV4-2 and TRBJ1-4, with TRBD1 as a possible D gene (6 bases). CDR3 length: 12 residues. Trimming left V 0 bases short and J 17 bases short, with 13 bases between. Germline CDR1 is LGHNA and CDR2 is YNFKEQ. CDR3 sequence (DNA): TGTGCCAGCAGCCAAGATTTCAGGGGAGTATTTTTT. Residues: CASSQDFRGVFF.

The chain is built from TRBV7-9 and TRBJ2-1, with 10 positions matching TRBD2. Germline CDR1 SEHNR, CDR2 FQNEAQ (reference sequence). After removal of 5 bases from V and 2 bases from J, the junction contained 3 bases not matched to a gene. This CDR3 has 15 residues. The CDR3 is CASSQTSGTYNEQFF. The CDR3 DNA is TGTGCCAGCAGCCAAACTAGCGGGACCTACAATGAGCAGTTCTTC.

This clone has just a few counts. This sequence joins TRBV29-1 and TRBJ2-2, with 7 bases matching TRBD2. CDR1 is SQVTM and CDR2 is ANQGSEA in the germline V gene. This CDR3 spans 14 amino acids. V gave up 3 bases and J gave up 6 bases; unmatched junction bases: 7. The CDR3: CSVESWGRAGELFF. The CDR3 nucleotides read TGCAGCGTTGAGAGTTGGGGGAGGGCCGGGGAGCTGTTTTTT.

The chain uses TRBV28 and TRBJ1-1; TRBD1 is a possible D gene (6 bases). V shed 7 bases and J shed 12 bases, with 18 bases lying between them. The V gene's germline CDR1 is MDHEN and CDR2 SYDVKM. The CDR3 spans 12 residues. The CDR3 spells CASKLGTGLSFF. The CDR3 DNA follows: TGTGCCAGCAAATTAGGCACAGGGCTGTCTTTCTTT.

The genes are TRBV7-9 and TRBJ1-1; 7 bases agree with TRBD1. The V and J ends lost 5 bases and 4 bases, in that order; junction bases with no gene match: 4. The CDR3 consists of 13 residues. CDR1 SEHNR and CDR2 FQNEAQ come from the germline V gene (reference sequence). CDR3 amino acids: CASSRAGGTEAFF. The CDR3 coding sequence is TGTGCCAGCAGCCGCGCAGGGGGCACTGAAGCTTTCTTT. Drawing the rest from reference TRBV7-9 and TRBJ1-1, the complete variable domain is DTGVSQNPRHKITKRGQNVTFRCDPISEHNRLYWYRQTLGQGPEFLTYFQNEAQLEKSRLLSDRFSAERPKGSFSTLEIQRTEQGDSAMYLCASSRAGGTEAFFGQGTRLTVV.

The gene calls are TRBV30 and TRBJ2-7; 8 bases map to TRBD1. The length of the CDR3 is 14 residues. In germline, CDR1 is GTSNPN, CDR2 SVGIG (reference sequence). The V segment lost 3 bases and the J segment 4 bases; nucleotides outside the gene matches: 8. CDR3 protein: CAWRSGRGQYEQYF. CDR3 coding DNA: TGTGCCTGGAGGTCGGGCAGGGGGCAATACGAGCAGTACTTC.

In nucleotides, the CDR3 is TGTGCCATCAGTGAGTCACAACAGGGTGGCTACGAGCAGTACTTC. Protein sequence: CAISESQQGGYEQYF. The chain combines TRBV10-3 with TRBJ2-7, with a possible D match to TRBD1 (6 bases). Germline V gene sequence: CDR1 ENHRY, CDR2 SYGVKD. The CDR3 loop spans 15 amino acids. V dropped 0 bases and J dropped 3 bases, with 12 bases sitting between them.

This clone has just a few counts. The chain has TRBV30 and TRBJ2-7; 8 positions agree with TRBD2. V gave up 3 bases and J gave up 2 bases; unmatched junction bases: 9. The germline gives CDR1 GTSNPN, CDR2 SVGIG (reference sequence). The CDR3 extends over 15 amino acids. CDR3 in DNA: TGTGCCTGGAGGAGTCGGGAGGGCAACCCCTACGAGCAGTACTTC. It yields the protein CAWRSREGNPYEQYF.

At least ten counts were recorded for this clone. V is TRBV2 and J is TRBJ2-1; TRBD2 agrees at 7 bases. Germline V lookup: CDR1 SNHLY, CDR2 FYNNEI. V lost 2 bases to trimming and J lost 6 bases; unmatched junction nucleotides: 7. The CDR3 is 15 amino acids. This CDR3 reads CASSELAALGNEQFF. CDR3 DNA: TGTGCCAGCAGTGAACTAGCGGCCTTAGGCAATGAGCAGTTCTTC.

This clone was seen once. The V gene is TRBV5-1, the J gene TRBJ2-2; 11 positions match TRBD1. The CDR3 runs to 15 residues. Trimming at V came to 7 bases and at J to 4 bases, leaving 6 bases not matched to a gene. Germline V gene lookup returns CDR1 SGHRS and CDR2 YFSETQ. The CDR3 DNA follows: TGCGCCAGCTATCGTGGGACAGGGGGCACCGGGGAGCTGTTTTTT. Translating gives CASYRGTGGTGELFF.

The chain joins TRBV4-1 to TRBJ1-1; D not certain. The V and J ends lost 3 bases and 0 bases respectively, with 14 bases between them. Germline V gene data show CDR1 as MGHRA and CDR2 as YSYEKL. This CDR3 comprises 16 residues. CDR3 region: CASSQFASILNTEAFF. Written as DNA, the CDR3 is TGCGCCAGCAGCCAGTTTGCTAGCATTCTGAACACTGAAGCTTTCTTT.

The V and J genes are TRBV11-2 and TRBJ1-1; D is perhaps TRBD1 (5 bases). CDR1 SGHAT and CDR2 FQNNGV come from the germline V gene. The CDR3 length is 14 residues. V lost 1 base and J lost 5, with 11 bases in between. The CDR3: CASSLVAGRTEAFF. DNA of the CDR3: TGTGCCAGCAGCTTAGTGGCAGGGCGAACTGAAGCTTTCTTT. The complete variable domain, with remaining parts taken from reference TRBV11-2 and TRBJ1-1, reads EAGVAQSPRYKIIEKRQSVAFWCNPISGHATLYWYQQILGQGPKLLIQFQNNGVVDDSQLPKDRFSAERLKGVDSTLKIQPAKLEDSAVYLCASSLVAGRTEAFFGQGTRLTVV.

The chain carries TRBV6-5 and TRBJ1-4; a possible D gene is TRBD1 (5 bases). Deletions cut 2 bases from V and 8 bases from J, with 12 bases between. The CDR3 sequence is 14 residues long. From germline, CDR1 is MNHEY and CDR2 SVGAGI. The CDR3 DNA reads TGTGCCAGCAGTTACGCCGGGGGAATCGAAAAACTGTTTTTT. Its protein product is CASSYAGGIEKLFF.

The CDR3 nucleotides are TGTGCCAGCAGCTTATTCGTTGCGGGAGGAGAGACCCAGTACTTC. Protein sequence: CASSLFVAGGETQYF. The rearrangement joins TRBV7-9 to TRBJ2-5, with 8 bases aligning to TRBD2. The CDR3 spans 15 residues. Losses at the gene ends were 2 bases for V and 4 bases for J; bases not matched to a gene: 6. CDR1 and CDR2 (germline): SEHNR, FQNEAQ (reference sequence).

The rearrangement links TRBV5-6 to TRBJ2-1; 9 positions match TRBD2. The trim removed 4 bases at V and 9 bases at J, leaving 11 bases unmatched. The CDR3 is 15 amino acids. Per the germline V gene, CDR1 is SGHDT and CDR2 is YYEEEE. The CDR3 region is CASSTVSGSNGEQFF. CDR3 sequence (DNA): TGTGCCAGCAGCACCGTTAGCGGGAGTAACGGTGAGCAGTTCTTC.

V and J are TRBV7-9 and TRBJ2-7, with 11 positions matching TRBD2. Germline loops: CDR1 SEHNR, CDR2 FQNEAQ (reference sequence). V lost 8 bases and J lost 2; bases outside the gene matches: 2. The CDR3 spans 13 residues. This CDR3 is CASRLAGPYEQYF. In DNA, the CDR3 is TGTGCCAGCCGACTAGCGGGACCCTACGAGCAGTACTTC. Using reference TRBV7-9 and TRBJ2-7 for the parts outside the CDR3, the full variable domain is DTGVSQNPRHKITKRGQNVTFRCDPISEHNRLYWYRQTLGQGPEFLTYFQNEAQLEKSRLLSDRFSAERPKGSFSTLEIQRTEQGDSAMYLCASRLAGPYEQYFGPGTRLTVT.

The chain employs TRBV5-1 and TRBJ2-3; no definite D call. The CDR3 totals 12 residues. The V end was cut by 1 base, the J end by 6 bases, with 6 bases between. Per the germline V gene, CDR1 is SGHRS and CDR2 is YFSETQ. The CDR3 loop is CASSLSADTQYF. The DNA of the CDR3 is TGCGCCAGCAGCTTGAGTGCGGATACGCAGTATTTT.

This chain links TRBV7-8 with TRBJ2-5, with D possibly matching TRBD2 (5 bases). With 6 bases removed from V and 1 base from J, the gap between germline ends came to 15 bases. This CDR3 contains 15 residues. Germline values: CDR1 SGHVS, CDR2 FQNEAQ. In nucleotides, the CDR3 is TGTGCCAGCAGGCAACTAGGGCAAGGCCAAGAGACCCAGTACTTC. Residues: CASRQLGQGQETQYF.

The chain combines TRBV18 with TRBJ2-2, with 9 bases matching TRBD2. V lost 2 bases and J lost 6; bases outside the gene matches: 10. The CDR3 has 17 residues. CDR1 and CDR2 (germline): KGHSH, LQKENI. CDR3 loop: CASSPWAAGGIAGELFF. The CDR3 region has the DNA TGTGCCAGCTCACCATGGGCAGCGGGAGGCATCGCCGGGGAGCTGTTTTTT.

CDR3 sequence: CASSQDRGVTEAFF. The CDR3 DNA reads as TGCGCCAGCAGCCAAGACAGGGGGGTGACTGAAGCTTTCTTT. The V gene is TRBV4-1, the J gene TRBJ1-1; 7 nucleotides match TRBD1. This CDR3 is 14 amino acids long. V was clipped by 0 bases and J by 5 bases; unmatched bases: 3. Germline V lookup: CDR1 MGHRA, CDR2 YSYEKL.

This clone appeared once. The gene calls are TRBV29-1 and TRBJ1-1, with TRBD1 as a possible D gene (6 bases). Per the germline V gene, CDR1 is SQVTM and CDR2 is ANQGSEA. V lost 8 bases and J 1 base, leaving 14 bases between the germline ends. This CDR3 region has 13 residues. The CDR3 region is CSCAGGANTEAFF. The DNA for the CDR3 is TGCAGCTGCGCGGGGGGGGCGAACACTGAAGCTTTCTTT.